The clone carrying this T cell receptor (beta chain) appeared a single time. Its antigen is still unknown. Repertoires were generated with immunoSEQ multiplex PCR, while TCRdb's copy carries only in-frame clones and drops some. The sample comprises under 85,000 clones, approximately 89% of which are singletons, and roughly 0.59% rests with the top ten. Germline V CDR1 and CDR2: SGHAT, FQNNGV. Between the trimmed V and J ends, which lost 5 bases and 4 bases, there was a span of 26 bases. The CDR3 contains 18 residues. Patients were excluded for autoimmune disease history or systemic immunosuppression. The record originates from a study of OX40 agonist ivuxolimab in advanced cancers. Study findings and constraints: Some nonresponders likewise displayed low normalized T-cell clonal expansion. Some of the lowest clonal expansion was seen in partial responders at 0.1-3.0 mg/kg.

The chain uses TRBV11-2 and TRBJ1-2, with TRBD1 as a possible D gene (6 bases). The receptor was isolated from an adult with an advanced solid tumor such as melanoma, head and neck, liver or kidney cancer. Here the sequenced sample was CD4+ or CD8+ T cells sorted from blood, taken in a trial of the OX40 agonist ivuxolimab. CDR3 in amino acids: CASSPTLGQPAMVYGYTF. The CDR3 coding sequence is TGTGCCAGCAGCCCGACTTTGGGACAACCCGCTATGGTCTATGGCTACACCTTC.